The 18 T cell receptor beta chains below were found in one sample sequenced in a study of blood T cell repertoires in COVID-19. Only in-frame clones appear in the TCRdb table, and some are missing; sequencing was by immunoSEQ multiplex PCR. The sample has under 200,000 clones, over 75% seen once; the top ten hold roughly 2.6%. The sequencing input was peripheral blood. All receptors derive from a man aged 35-49 years with active or convalescent COVID-19.

This sequence joins TRBV28 and TRBJ1-2; 9 bases map to TRBD1. V lost 5 bases and J lost 5; bases outside the gene matches: 9. This CDR3 is built from 15 residues. CDR1 and CDR2 (germline): MDHEN, SYDVKM. The chain's CDR3 is CASSTGTGIMYGYTF. The CDR3 DNA reads TGTGCCAGCAGTACCGGGACAGGGATAATGTATGGCTACACCTTC.

This clone was seen only once. The chain uses TRBV14 and TRBJ1-2; the D is unclear. Germline CDR1 is SGHDN and CDR2 is FVKESK. CDR3 length: 14 residues. V was cut by 0 bases and J by 4 bases, with 9 bases left in between. The chain's CDR3 is CASSQDNRAYGYTF. The CDR3 bases are TGTGCCAGCAGCCAAGATAACAGAGCCTATGGCTACACCTTC.

The rearrangement links TRBV30 to TRBJ1-2; 9 bases agree with TRBD1. The CDR3 runs 14 residues. V gave up 3 bases and J gave up 7 bases; unmatched junction bases: 9. Germline lookup yields CDR1 GTSNPN and CDR2 SVGIG (reference sequence). The CDR3 DNA sequence: TGTGCCTGGAGAGTAACAGGGGGCTCGAGTGGCTACACCTTC. Its protein product is CAWRVTGGSSGYTF.

This clone was observed a single time. This chain joins TRBV9 and TRBJ2-5, with D possibly being TRBD2 (6 bases). The CDR3 is 14 amino acids. V lost 0 bases, J lost 5 bases, and 11 bases lay in between. The V gene's germline CDR1 is SGDLS and CDR2 YYNGEE. The CDR3 loop reads CASSVENRGETQYF. The CDR3 DNA is TGTGCCAGCAGCGTAGAGAATCGGGGGGAGACCCAGTACTTC. The full variable domain, completed using reference TRBV9 and TRBJ2-5, is DSGVTQTPKHLITATGQRVTLRCSPRSGDLSVYWYQQSLDQGLQFLIQYYNGEERAKGNILERFSAQQFPDLHSELNLSSLELGDSALYFCASSVENRGETQYFGPGTRLLVL.

This chain joins TRBV9 and TRBJ1-2; D is unresolved. The ends were cut back, 3 bases at V and 6 bases at J, with 6 bases in the middle. This CDR3 region has 11 residues. Looked up from germline, CDR1 is SGDLS and CDR2 is YYNGEE. This CDR3 is CASSAEDGYTF. The CDR3, as DNA: TGTGCCAGCAGCGCCGAGGATGGCTACACCTTC.

V gene TRBV11-2 combines with J gene TRBJ1-1; 9 bases map to TRBD1. With V trimmed by 4 bases and J by 7 bases, 7 bases remained unmatched. The germline gives CDR1 SGHAT, CDR2 FQNNGV. This CDR3 has 14 residues. The CDR3 sequence is CASSSGQGLGEAFF. The CDR3 bases are TGTGCCAGCAGCTCCGGACAGGGGCTTGGTGAAGCTTTCTTT.

The rearrangement uses TRBV12-5 and TRBJ1-3; 7 bases agree with TRBD1. Germline CDR1 and CDR2: LGHNT and FRNRAP. J gave up 0 bases and V 0 bases, and 5 bases lay outside the gene matches. The CDR3 has 17 amino acids. DNA for the CDR3: TGTGCTAGTGGTTTGGTACCGGGGGACAGCTCTGGAAACACCATATATTTT. Amino acid sequence: CASGLVPGDSSGNTIYF.

The gene calls are TRBV7-2 and TRBJ2-2; TRBD1 is a possible D gene (6 bases). Deletions cut 2 bases from V and 0 bases from J, with 7 bases between. Germline V gene lookup returns CDR1 SGHTA and CDR2 FQGNSA. CDR3 length equals 15 residues. The CDR3 loop is CASSLYRANTGELFF. CDR3 nucleotide sequence: TGTGCCAGCAGCTTATACAGGGCGAACACCGGGGAGCTGTTTTTT. Full variable domain (rest looked up from reference TRBV7-2 and TRBJ2-2): GAGVSQSPSNKVTEKGKDVELRCDPISGHTALYWYRQSLGQGLEFLIYFQGNSAPDKSGLPSDRFSAERTGGSVSTLTIQRTQQEDSAVYLCASSLYRANTGELFFGEGSRLTVL.

This rearrangement joins TRBV9 to TRBJ2-3, with D unresolved. V lost 0 bases and J lost 6, with 14 bases in between. Per the germline V gene, CDR1 is SGDLS and CDR2 is YYNGEE. The CDR3 consists of 15 residues. The CDR3: CASSVGGSLSDTQYF. CDR3 nucleotides: TGTGCCAGCAGCGTAGGCGGTTCACTATCGGATACGCAGTATTTT.

The chain has TRBV7-3 and TRBJ2-2; D unclear. CDR1 is SGHTA and CDR2 is FQGTGA in the germline V gene. V lost 2 bases, J lost 4 bases, and 8 bases lay in between. The CDR3 runs to 14 residues. CDR3 in amino acids: CASSLSPGTGELFF. CDR3 in DNA: TGTGCCAGCAGCTTATCTCCAGGCACCGGGGAGCTGTTTTTT.

V gene TRBV10-1 combines with J gene TRBJ2-1; 8 nucleotides line up with TRBD1. CDR1 is WNHNN, CDR2 SYGVQD, per germline (reference sequence). V trimming: 3 bases; J trimming: 7 bases; junction bases outside the gene matches: 11. The CDR3 spans 16 residues. CDR3 DNA: TGCGCCAGCAGTGACGCTAGAGGACAGGGTCTTAATGAGCAGTTCTTC. Translated, it gives CASSDARGQGLNEQFF.

This clone was seen a handful of times. One junction end does not reproduce the germline sequence, and a read error may be involved. The chain joins TRBV2 to TRBJ1-5, with 8 bases lining up with TRBD1. The germline CDR1 and CDR2 sequences are SNHLY and FYNNEI. This CDR3 is built from 14 residues. CDR3 protein: CPSRTGRNHQPQHF. The CDR3 DNA reads as TGCCCCAGCCGGACAGGGCGTAATCATCAGCCCCAGCATTTT. Looking up the rest from reference TRBV2 and TRBJ1-5 gives the full variable domain: EPEVTQTPSHQVTQMGQEVILRCVPISNHLYFYWYRQILGQKVEFLVSFYNNEISEKSEIFDDQFSVERPDGSNFTLKIRSTKLEDSAMYFCPSRTGRNHQPQHFGDGTRLSIL.

The chain uses TRBV7-9 and TRBJ1-4; D not certain. CDR3 length equals 12 residues. Deletions cut 2 bases from V and 8 bases from J, with 6 bases between. Germline V gene data show CDR1 as SEHNR and CDR2 as FQNEAQ (reference sequence). The chain's CDR3 is CASSLMGEKLFF. The DNA of the CDR3 is TGTGCCAGCAGCTTAATGGGCGAAAAACTGTTTTTT.

This clone was seen only once. The J gene is TRBJ1-4, the V gene TRBV28; D is undetermined. This CDR3 spans 15 amino acids. V was cut by 3 bases and J by 0 bases, with 8 bases left in between. Germline CDR1 is MDHEN and CDR2 is SYDVKM. The CDR3 DNA is TGTGCCAGCAGTTTCAGAGGCGCAACTAATGAAAAACTGTTTTTT. It codes for CASSFRGATNEKLFF.

The CDR3 is CASRDSLGYQETQYF. As DNA, the CDR3 is TGTGCCAGCAGGGACAGCTTGGGGTACCAAGAGACCCAGTACTTC. The gene calls are TRBV2 and TRBJ2-5; TRBD1 might be the D (6 bases). The CDR3 is 15 amino acids. CDR1 is SNHLY, CDR2 FYNNEI, per germline. Trimming removed 6 bases at V and 0 bases at J, with 14 bases between.

In this sample, this clone turned up once. The chain is built from TRBV11-3 and TRBJ2-1, with 9 bases identical to TRBD2. V lost 1 base and J lost 8; bases outside the gene matches: 6. Germline V gene lookup returns CDR1 SGHNT and CDR2 YENEEA. The CDR3 has 15 residues. The CDR3 DNA reads TGTGCCAGCAGCTTAGTAGCTAGCGGGGAAGATGAGCAGTTCTTC. It is translated as CASSLVASGEDEQFF.

The V call is TRBV19, the J call TRBJ2-1, with 11 bases lining up with TRBD2. CDR1 is LNHDA and CDR2 is SQIVND in the germline V gene (reference sequence). This CDR3 is 16 amino acids long. J was trimmed by 0 bases and V by 3 bases; bases with no gene match: 1. CDR3 amino acids: CASSILAGGSYNEQFF. The CDR3 nucleotides read TGTGCCAGTAGTATTCTAGCGGGGGGCTCCTACAATGAGCAGTTCTTC. Using reference TRBV19 and TRBJ2-1 for the parts outside the CDR3, the full variable domain is DGGITQSPKYLFRKEGQNVTLSCEQNLNHDAMYWYRQDPGQGLRLIYYSQIVNDFQKGDIAEGYSVSREKKESFPLTVTSAQKNPTAFYLCASSILAGGSYNEQFFGPGTRLTVL.

The chain employs TRBV23-1 and TRBJ2-1, with TRBD2 matching 11 bases. TRBV23-1 is an ORF; its function is uncertain. Unmatched junction bases numbered 8, after V lost 1 base and J lost 9 bases. The CDR3 extends over 16 amino acids. CDR3 coding DNA: TGCGCCAGCAGTCAATTCTCGGGACTAGCGGCAGGTGAGCAGTTCTTC. As protein: CASSQFSGLAAGEQFF.